Each of the 15 T cell receptor beta chains below was sequenced from the same sample in a study of blood T cell repertoires in COVID-19. Libraries were prepared by immunoSEQ multiplex PCR; TCRdb keeps only in-frame clonotypes and omits some of them. The top ten clones hold more than 8.5% of a sample with hundreds of thousands of clones, roughly 90% of them seen once. The sequencing sample was made of PBMCs or T cells enriched from blood (not recorded which). The source of these receptors is a young woman who had recovered from COVID-19.

The chain joins TRBV4-2 to TRBJ1-2, with 9 nucleotides matching TRBD1. There are 14 residues in the CDR3. Germline V CDR1 and CDR2: LGHNA, YNFKEQ. J was trimmed by 4 bases and V by 4 bases; bases with no gene match: 4. The CDR3 coding sequence is TGTGCCAGCAGCCGGACAGGGGAGACCTATGGCTACACCTTC. Protein: CASSRTGETYGYTF.

The V gene is TRBV5-4, the J gene TRBJ2-3, with 9 bases lining up with TRBD2. Germline loops: CDR1 SGHNT, CDR2 YYREEE (reference sequence). V lost 4 bases, J lost 6 bases, and 12 bases stayed unmatched. This CDR3 is 16 amino acids long. CDR3 DNA: TGTGCCAGCAGCCGCCGGGTCAGCGGGGGGCCCGATACGCAGTATTTT. Its protein is CASSRRVSGGPDTQYF.

In the case of this clone: One end of the junction varies from germline; a read error may be responsible. The chain employs TRBV24-1 and TRBJ1-2; TRBD1 agrees at 7 bases. This CDR3 has 13 amino acids. Looked up from germline, CDR1 is KGHDR and CDR2 is SFDVKD. This CDR3 is CAASRGLGYGYTF. CDR3 DNA sequence: TGTGCCGCCAGTAGGGGGCTAGGCTATGGCTACACCTTC.

The chain links TRBV9 to TRBJ2-3; 10 positions match TRBD1. The V and J ends lost 4 bases and 1 base, in that order; junction bases with no gene match: 9. The CDR3 contains 17 residues. Germline V gene data show CDR1 as SGDLS and CDR2 as YYNGEE. The CDR3 DNA follows: TGTGCCAGCAGCCCTCAACCCGGGACAGGGGGCACAGATACGCAGTATTTT. Its translation: CASSPQPGTGGTDTQYF. The full variable domain, in which reference TRBV9 and TRBJ2-3 provide the parts outside the CDR3, is DSGVTQTPKHLITATGQRVTLRCSPRSGDLSVYWYQQSLDQGLQFLIQYYNGEERAKGNILERFSAQQFPDLHSELNLSSLELGDSALYFCASSPQPGTGGTDTQYFGPGTRLTVL.

The CDR3 nucleotides are TGTGCCAGCAGTTATTCGGCTTTTGGGACAGGCTACGAGCAGTACTTC. Translation: CASSYSAFGTGYEQYF. The chain employs TRBV6-2 or TRBV6-3 and TRBJ2-7, with TRBD1 identical over 8 bases. Germline V gives CDR1 MNHEY, CDR2 SVGEGT. The length of the CDR3 is 16 residues. Trimming cost V 3 bases and J 3 bases; bases outside gene matches: 10.

This rearrangement joins TRBV7-8 to TRBJ2-4; 7 bases fit TRBD1. Germline CDR1 reads SGHVS; CDR2 reads FQNEAQ. V lost 2 bases, J lost 0 bases, and 4 bases stayed unmatched. The CDR3 has 16 residues. The CDR3 sequence is CASSLRDSLAKNIQYF. DNA for the CDR3: TGTGCCAGCAGCTTAAGGGACAGTCTAGCCAAAAACATTCAGTACTTC.

The chain links TRBV5-1 to TRBJ1-4, with a tentative D call TRBD1 (5 bases). V was trimmed by 3 bases and J by 8 bases, leaving 17 bases between them. The V gene's germline CDR1 is SGHRS and CDR2 YFSETQ. This CDR3 spans 15 amino acids. This chain's CDR3 is CASSSGHTAQEKLFF. CDR3 DNA: TGCGCCAGCAGCTCCGGACATACCGCCCAAGAAAAACTGTTTTTT.

This clone was observed once. This chain joins TRBV2 and TRBJ1-5, with a tentative D call TRBD1 (6 bases). V lost 2 bases, J lost 4 bases, and 12 bases lay in between. Germline CDR1 reads SNHLY; CDR2 reads FYNNEI. CDR3 length: 15 amino acids. CDR3 sequence reads: CASSELTGSNQPQHF. The CDR3 nucleotides read TGTGCCAGCAGTGAATTAACAGGGTCAAATCAGCCCCAGCATTTT.

The chain carries TRBV6-6 and TRBJ1-5; D is perhaps TRBD1 (5 bases). CDR1 is MNHNY, CDR2 SVGAGI, per germline (reference sequence). CDR3 size: 10 residues. The CDR3 here is CAASGPPQHF. The CDR3 region has the DNA TGTGCGGCATCAGGGCCCCCCCAGCATTTT.

The chain couples TRBV10-3 to TRBJ2-2; TRBD2 aligns across 7 bases. Trimming at V came to 10 bases and at J to 7 bases, leaving 6 bases not matched to a gene. The CDR3 loop spans 12 amino acids. Germline V gene lookup returns CDR1 ENHRY and CDR2 SYGVKD. The CDR3 bases are TGTGCCACTAAGGGAGGGGTCGGGGAGCTGTTTTTT. It is translated as CATKGGVGELFF.

This chain's CDR3 is CASSPLDRVTQPQHF. DNA of the CDR3: TGTGCCAGCAGCCCTTTGGACAGGGTTACTCAGCCCCAGCATTTT. The V and J genes are TRBV5-8 and TRBJ1-5; 8 bases agree with TRBD1. With 4 bases clipped from V and 6 bases from J, the junction kept 9 bases outside the gene matches. Germline assignment: CDR1 SGHTS and CDR2 YDEGEE. The CDR3 has 15 amino acids.

The V call is TRBV2, the J call TRBJ1-2; TRBD1 is a possible D gene (6 bases). The CDR3 extends over 13 amino acids. CDR1 and CDR2 (germline): SNHLY, FYNNEI. The V end was cut by 6 bases, the J end by 4 bases, with 12 bases between. The CDR3 region is CASRNRVGYGYTF. As DNA, the CDR3 is TGTGCCAGCAGAAACAGGGTCGGCTATGGCTACACCTTC.

The rearrangement links TRBV18 to TRBJ1-2; 8 bases align to TRBD1. Per the germline V gene, CDR1 is KGHSH and CDR2 is LQKENI. The CDR3 is 19 residues long. V shed 6 bases and J 5 bases; nucleotides not matched to a gene: 23. CDR3 in DNA: TGTGCCAGCTCCCCGGGTCAGGCAGGGGGCCCGCCTGGGCCGTATGGCTACACCTTC. Residues: CASSPGQAGGPPGPYGYTF.

The gene calls are TRBV14 and TRBJ1-5; TRBD1 aligns across 9 bases. J lost 4 bases, V lost 3 bases, and 10 bases had no gene match. This CDR3 contains 17 residues. The germline CDR1 and CDR2 sequences are SGHDN and FVKESK. CDR3 sequence (DNA): TGTGCCAGCAGCCAGGGCCGGGACAGGGCTTTAAATCAGCCCCAGCATTTT. Encoded protein: CASSQGRDRALNQPQHF.

The rearrangement uses TRBV30 and TRBJ1-1; D perhaps matches TRBD1 (6 bases). Per germline, CDR1 GTSNPN and CDR2 SVGIG (reference sequence). The V end lost 2 bases, the J end lost 2 bases, and 12 bases lay between the germline ends. The CDR3 sequence is 14 residues long. In nucleotides, the CDR3 is TGTGCCTGGAGTCAACAGGGAAGAAACACTGAAGCTTTCTTT. Its protein is CAWSQQGRNTEAFF.